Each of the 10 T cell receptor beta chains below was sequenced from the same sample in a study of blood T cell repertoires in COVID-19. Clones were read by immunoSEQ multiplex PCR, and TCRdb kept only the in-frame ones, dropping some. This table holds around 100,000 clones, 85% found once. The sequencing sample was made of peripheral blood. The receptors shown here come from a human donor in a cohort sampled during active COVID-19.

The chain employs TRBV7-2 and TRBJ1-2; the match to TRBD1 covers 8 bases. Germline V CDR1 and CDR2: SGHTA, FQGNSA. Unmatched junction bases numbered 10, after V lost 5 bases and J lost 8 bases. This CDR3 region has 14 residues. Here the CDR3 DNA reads TGTGCCAGCAGCCGCCCGACAGGGGATGCCGGCTACACCTTC. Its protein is CASSRPTGDAGYTF.

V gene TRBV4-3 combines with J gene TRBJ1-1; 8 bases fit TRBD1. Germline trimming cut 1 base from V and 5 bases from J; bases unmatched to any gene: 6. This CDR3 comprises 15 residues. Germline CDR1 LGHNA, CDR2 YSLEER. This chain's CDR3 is CASSQAPTGVTEAFF. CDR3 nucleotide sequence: TGCGCCAGCAGCCAAGCCCCGACAGGGGTGACTGAAGCTTTCTTT.

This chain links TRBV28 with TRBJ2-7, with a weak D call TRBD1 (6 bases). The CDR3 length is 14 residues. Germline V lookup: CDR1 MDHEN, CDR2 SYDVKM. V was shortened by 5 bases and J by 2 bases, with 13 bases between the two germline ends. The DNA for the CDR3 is TGTGCCAGCAGTCAACCGACAGGTACCTACGAGCAGTACTTC. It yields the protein CASSQPTGTYEQYF.

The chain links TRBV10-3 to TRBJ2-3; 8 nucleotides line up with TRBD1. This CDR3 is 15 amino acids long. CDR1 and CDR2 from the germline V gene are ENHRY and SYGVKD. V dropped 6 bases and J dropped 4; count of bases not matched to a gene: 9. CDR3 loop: CAISPGTGVADTQYF. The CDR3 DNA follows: TGTGCCATCAGCCCCGGGACAGGAGTGGCAGATACGCAGTATTTT.

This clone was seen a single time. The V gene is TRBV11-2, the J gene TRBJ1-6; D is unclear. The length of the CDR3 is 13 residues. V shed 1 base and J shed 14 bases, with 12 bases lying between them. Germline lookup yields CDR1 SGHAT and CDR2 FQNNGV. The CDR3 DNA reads TGTGCCAGCAGCTTAGGGACGCGGGGAACCCTCCACTTT. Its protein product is CASSLGTRGTLHF.

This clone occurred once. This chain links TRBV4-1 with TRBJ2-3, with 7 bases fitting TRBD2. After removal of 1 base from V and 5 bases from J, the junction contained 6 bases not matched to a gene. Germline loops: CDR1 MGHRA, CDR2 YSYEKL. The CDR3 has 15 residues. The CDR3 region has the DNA TGCGCCAGCAGCCAAGCGGGCGGGGGTGGAGATACGCAGTATTTT. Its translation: CASSQAGGGGDTQYF.

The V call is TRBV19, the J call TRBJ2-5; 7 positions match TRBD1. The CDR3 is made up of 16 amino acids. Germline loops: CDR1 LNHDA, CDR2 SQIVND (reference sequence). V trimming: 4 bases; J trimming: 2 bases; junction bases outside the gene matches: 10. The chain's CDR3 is CASSSHGTALQETQYF. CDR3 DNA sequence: TGTGCCAGTAGTAGCCACGGGACAGCTCTACAAGAGACCCAGTACTTC.

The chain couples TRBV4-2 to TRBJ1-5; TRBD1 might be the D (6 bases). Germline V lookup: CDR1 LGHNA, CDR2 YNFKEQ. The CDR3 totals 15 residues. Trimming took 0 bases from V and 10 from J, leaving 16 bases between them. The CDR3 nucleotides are TGTGCCAGCAGCCAAGACAGGGGCTCTTATTACCCCCAGCATTTT. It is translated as CASSQDRGSYYPQHF.

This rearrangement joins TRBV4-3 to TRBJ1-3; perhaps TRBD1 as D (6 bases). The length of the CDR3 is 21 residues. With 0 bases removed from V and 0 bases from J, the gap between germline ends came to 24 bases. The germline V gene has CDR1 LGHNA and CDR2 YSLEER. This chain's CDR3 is CASSQELATGYSPLSGNTIYF. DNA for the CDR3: TGCGCCAGCAGCCAAGAACTGGCGACAGGCTACTCCCCACTCTCTGGAAACACCATATATTTT.

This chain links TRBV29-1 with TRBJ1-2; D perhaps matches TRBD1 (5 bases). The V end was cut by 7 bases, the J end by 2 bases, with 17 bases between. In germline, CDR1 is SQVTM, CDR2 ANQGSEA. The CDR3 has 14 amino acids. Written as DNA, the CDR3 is TGCAGCGCCCCAGGGCGTCAGGGCAACTATGGCTACACCTTC. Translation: CSAPGRQGNYGYTF.